This T cell receptor (beta chain) was retrieved from a study of CD8 T cells in Susac syndrome. Sequencing of TCR beta was carried out in blood CD8+ and CD4+ T cells. Germline V lookup: CDR1 SGDLS, CDR2 YYNGEE. Trimming stripped 0 bases from V and 7 bases from J, with 10 bases between. The CDR3 contains 13 residues. The authors reverse transcribed about 0.5 to 1 ug RNA with random hexamers. Coverage of TCR beta CDR3 amplification by immunoSEQ multiplex PCR extended to 54 Vbeta and 13 Jbeta. TCRdb ran MiXCR on the immunoSEQ multiplex PCR reads and lists one entry per CDR3 protein. The sample has 150,000 to 160,000 distinct CDR3 sequences, roughly 96% seen once; the top ten hold 0.14% to 0.15%.

The J gene is TRBJ1-1, the V gene TRBV9; D might be TRBD1 (6 bases). The sample consisted of CD8+ T cells from PBMCs. The sequence derives from a human donor with multiple sclerosis. The CDR3 DNA follows: TGTGCCAGCAGCGTAGAGGGGGAAGGTGAAGCTTTCTTT. Protein: CASSVEGEGEAFF. Full variable domain (outside the CDR3, taken from reference TRBV9 and TRBJ1-1): DSGVTQTPKHLITATGQRVTLRCSPRSGDLSVYWYQQSLDQGLQFLIQYYNGEERAKGNILERFSAQQFPDLHSELNLSSLELGDSALYFCASSVEGEGEAFFGQGTRLTVV.